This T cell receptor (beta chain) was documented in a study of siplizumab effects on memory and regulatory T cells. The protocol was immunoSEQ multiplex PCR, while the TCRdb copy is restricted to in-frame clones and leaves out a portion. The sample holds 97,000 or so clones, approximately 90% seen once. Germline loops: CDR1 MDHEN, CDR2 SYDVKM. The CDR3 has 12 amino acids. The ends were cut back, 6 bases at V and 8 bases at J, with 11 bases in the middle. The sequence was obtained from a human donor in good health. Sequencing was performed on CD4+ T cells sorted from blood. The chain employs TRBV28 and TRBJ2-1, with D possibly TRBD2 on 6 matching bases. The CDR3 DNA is TGTGCCAGCAGGGACTATCTATATGAGCAGTTCTTC. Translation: CASRDYLYEQFF.